This T cell receptor (beta chain) was sequenced for a study of blood T cell repertoires in COVID-19. Sequencing was performed with immunoSEQ multiplex PCR; in TCRdb, only in-frame clones are kept and a portion is missing. The sample lists approximately 96,000 clones; over 70% were seen once. V dropped 0 bases and J dropped 3 bases, with 10 bases sitting between them. From germline, CDR1 is SGHDT and CDR2 YYEEEE. This CDR3 region has 15 residues. This clonotype originated in a woman older than 75 with acute or convalescent COVID-19. V is TRBV5-6 and J is TRBJ1-3; no firm D call. Sequences were obtained from peripheral blood. CDR3 loop: CASSLAGVLGNTIYF. CDR3 sequence (DNA): TGTGCCAGCAGCTTGGCCGGTGTCCTTGGAAACACCATATATTTT. Supplemented by reference TRBV5-6 and TRBJ1-3, the full variable domain reads DAGVTQSPTHLIKTRGQQVTLRCSPKSGHDTVSWYQQALGQGPQFIFQYYEEEERQRGNFPDRFSGHQFPNYSSELNVNALLLGDSALYLCASSLAGVLGNTIYFGEGSWLTVV.